This TCR beta chain appears in the sequencing data of a study of CD8 T cells in ankylosing spondylitis. Findings of the study overall: In peripheral blood, disease-linked CD8+ clones occurred at relatively low frequencies.

This clonotype was recorded many times. Its target is not known. Via MiXCR, TCRdb re-called the 5' RACE reads, giving one row per CDR3 protein. Of 200,000 or so distinct CDR3 sequences listed, roughly 20% are singletons. CDR1 and CDR2 (germline): KGHSH, LQKENI. This CDR3 spans 16 amino acids. J gave up 3 bases and V 0 bases, and 4 bases lay outside the gene matches. Sample: blood, either unsorted or a sorted T cell fraction (not recorded which). This sequence joins TRBV18 and TRBJ2-2, with TRBD1 identical over 7 bases. This clonotype was sampled from a male donor aged 10 to 30 with ankylosing spondylitis or in good health (not recorded which). CDR3 in amino acids: CASSPPGRGYTGELFF. CDR3 DNA sequence: TGTGCCAGCTCACCACCCGGCAGGGGGTACACCGGGGAGCTGTTTTTT.